The clone carrying this T cell receptor beta chain was observed a single time. Sequenced by immunoSEQ multiplex PCR; TCRdb stores in-frame clones only, minus some. The sample contains over 100,000 clones, 87% of which appear only once. The source of the sample is a study of blood T cell repertoires in COVID-19. Study-level background: The origin of the acute and convalescent COVID-19 samples was the United States, Italy and Spain.

V lost 10 bases and J 2 bases, leaving 13 bases between the germline ends. CDR3 length: 13 amino acids. Per germline, CDR1 MNHEY and CDR2 SMNVEV (reference sequence). This chain links TRBV27 with TRBJ2-3; weak D call: TRBD2 (5 bases). Sequenced sample: peripheral blood. This receptor was taken from a man aged 50 to 60 with active COVID-19. CDR3 nucleotides: TGTGCCACGCAACTAGGACTCACAGATACGCAGTATTTT. Protein sequence: CATQLGLTDTQYF.